This TCR beta chain was sequenced for a study of OX40 agonist ivuxolimab in advanced cancers. The method was immunoSEQ multiplex PCR; TCRdb's version includes in-frame clones alone and lacks a portion of them. Of fewer than 70,000 clones listed, approximately 81% are singletons. Researchers took blood at baseline, on cycle 4 day 1, and on cycle 7 day 1. The CDR3 loop spans 11 amino acids. Per germline, CDR1 SGHVS and CDR2 FQNEAQ. V was shortened by 2 bases and J by 2 bases, with 0 bases between the two germline ends. The sample consisted of CD4+ or CD8+ T cells sorted from blood, taken in a trial of the OX40 agonist ivuxolimab. The receptor's source is an adult with an advanced solid tumor such as melanoma, head and neck, liver or kidney cancer. The genes are TRBV7-8 and TRBJ2-5, with D unclear. CDR3 sequence (DNA): TGTGCCAGCAGCTTACAAGAGACCCAGTACTTC. Translating it yields CASSLQETQYF.